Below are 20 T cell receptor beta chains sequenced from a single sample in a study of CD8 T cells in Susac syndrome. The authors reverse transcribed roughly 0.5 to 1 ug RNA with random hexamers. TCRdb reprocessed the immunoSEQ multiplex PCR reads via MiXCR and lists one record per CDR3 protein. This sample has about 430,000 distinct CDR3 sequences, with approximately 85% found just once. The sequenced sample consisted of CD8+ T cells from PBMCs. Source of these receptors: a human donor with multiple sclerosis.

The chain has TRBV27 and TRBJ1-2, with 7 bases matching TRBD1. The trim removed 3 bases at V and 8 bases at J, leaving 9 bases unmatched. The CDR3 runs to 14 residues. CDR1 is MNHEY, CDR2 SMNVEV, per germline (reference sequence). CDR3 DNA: TGTGCCAGCAGTTTGGTGGAGGGGGCGGCCGGCTACACCTTC. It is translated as CASSLVEGAAGYTF.

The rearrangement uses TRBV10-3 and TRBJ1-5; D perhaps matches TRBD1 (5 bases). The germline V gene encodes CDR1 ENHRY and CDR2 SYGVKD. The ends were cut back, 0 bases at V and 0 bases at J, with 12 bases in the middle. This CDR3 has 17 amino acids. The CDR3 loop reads CAISESVTANSNQPQHF. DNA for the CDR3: TGTGCCATCAGTGAGTCCGTGACAGCTAATAGCAATCAGCCCCAGCATTTT.

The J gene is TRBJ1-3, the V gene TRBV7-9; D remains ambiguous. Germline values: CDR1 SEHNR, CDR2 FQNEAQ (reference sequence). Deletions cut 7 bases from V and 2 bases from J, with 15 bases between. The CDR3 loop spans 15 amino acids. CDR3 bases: TGTGCCAGCACCCTTGGATGGGAGACTGGAAACACCATATATTTT. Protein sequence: CASTLGWETGNTIYF. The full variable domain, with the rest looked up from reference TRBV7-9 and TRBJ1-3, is DTGVSQNPRHKITKRGQNVTFRCDPISEHNRLYWYRQTLGQGPEFLTYFQNEAQLEKSRLLSDRFSAERPKGSFSTLEIQRTEQGDSAMYLCASTLGWETGNTIYFGEGSWLTVV.

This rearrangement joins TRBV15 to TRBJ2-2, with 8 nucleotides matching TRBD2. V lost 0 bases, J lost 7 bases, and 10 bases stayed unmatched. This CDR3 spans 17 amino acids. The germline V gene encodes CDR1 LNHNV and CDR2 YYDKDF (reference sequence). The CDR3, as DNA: TGTGCCACCAGCAGAGATGGGACGGGAGGGGACGTCGGGGAGCTGTTTTTT. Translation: CATSRDGTGGDVGELFF. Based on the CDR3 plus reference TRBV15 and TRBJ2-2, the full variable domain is DAMVIQNPRYQVTQFGKPVTLSCSQTLNHNVMYWYQQKSSQAPKLLFHYYDKDFNNEADTPDNFQSRRPNTSFCFLDIRSPGLGDTAMYLCATSRDGTGGDVGELFFGEGSRLTVL.

CDR3 protein: CASSDREEVLSYGYTF. DNA of the CDR3: TGTGCCAGCTCTGACCGGGAGGAGGTACTTTCCTATGGCTACACCTTC. The chain links TRBV3-1 to TRBJ1-2; D gene uncertain. In germline, CDR1 is LGHDT, CDR2 YNNKEL (reference sequence). The CDR3 is made up of 16 amino acids. The ends were cut back, 8 bases at V and 4 bases at J, with 23 bases in the middle.

CDR3 protein: CASRSEQYF. Written as DNA, the CDR3 is TGTGCCAGCAGGAGCGAGCAGTACTTC. The chain recombines TRBV27 with TRBJ2-7; D is uncertain. Trimming cost V 6 bases and J 6 bases, with 3 bases left between them. The CDR3 has 9 amino acids. CDR1 is MNHEY and CDR2 is SMNVEV in the germline V gene (reference sequence).

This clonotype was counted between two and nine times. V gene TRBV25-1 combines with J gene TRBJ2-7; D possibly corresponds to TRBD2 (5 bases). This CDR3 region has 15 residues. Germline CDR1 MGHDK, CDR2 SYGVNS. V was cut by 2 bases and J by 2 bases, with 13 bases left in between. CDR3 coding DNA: TGTGCCAGCAGTGAAAGACACGTCGGGACCTACGAGCAGTACTTC. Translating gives CASSERHVGTYEQYF.

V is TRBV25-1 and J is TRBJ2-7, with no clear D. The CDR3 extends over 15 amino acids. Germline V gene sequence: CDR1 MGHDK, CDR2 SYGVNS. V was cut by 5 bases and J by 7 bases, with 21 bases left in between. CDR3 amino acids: CASSPRQTPTGEQYF. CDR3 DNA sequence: TGTGCCAGCAGTCCCCGCCAAACCCCAACTGGGGAGCAGTACTTC.

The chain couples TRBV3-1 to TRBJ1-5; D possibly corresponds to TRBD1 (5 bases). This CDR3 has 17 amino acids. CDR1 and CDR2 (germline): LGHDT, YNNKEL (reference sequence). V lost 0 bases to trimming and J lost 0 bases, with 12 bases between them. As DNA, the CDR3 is TGTGCCAGCAGCCAAGAACCCGACAGAGATAGCAATCAGCCCCAGCATTTT. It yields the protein CASSQEPDRDSNQPQHF.

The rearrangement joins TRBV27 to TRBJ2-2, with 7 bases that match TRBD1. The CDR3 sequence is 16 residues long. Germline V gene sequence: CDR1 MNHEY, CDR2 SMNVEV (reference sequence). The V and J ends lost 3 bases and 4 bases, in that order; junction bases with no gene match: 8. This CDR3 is CASSFTLQGPTGELFF. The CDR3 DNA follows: TGTGCCAGCAGTTTTACCCTACAGGGGCCCACCGGGGAGCTGTTTTTT.

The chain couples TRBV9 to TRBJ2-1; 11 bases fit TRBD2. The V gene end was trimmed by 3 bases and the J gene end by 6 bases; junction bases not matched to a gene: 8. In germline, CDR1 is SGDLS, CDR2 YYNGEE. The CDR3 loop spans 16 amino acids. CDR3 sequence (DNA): TGTGCCAGCAGCGCACTAGCGGGGGTAGTCGGCAATGAGCAGTTCTTC. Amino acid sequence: CASSALAGVVGNEQFF.

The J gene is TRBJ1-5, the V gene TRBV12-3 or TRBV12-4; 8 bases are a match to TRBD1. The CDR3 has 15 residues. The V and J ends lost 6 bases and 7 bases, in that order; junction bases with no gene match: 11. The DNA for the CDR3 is TGTGCCAGCAGGTGGGACAGGATGGGGTACCAGCCCCAGCATTTT. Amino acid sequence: CASRWDRMGYQPQHF.

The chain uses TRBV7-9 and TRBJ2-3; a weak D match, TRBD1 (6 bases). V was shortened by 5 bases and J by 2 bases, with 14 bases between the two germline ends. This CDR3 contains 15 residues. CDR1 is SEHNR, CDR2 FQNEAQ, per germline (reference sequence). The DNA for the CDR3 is TGTGCCAGCAGCCGTACAGGGAGAGACACAGATACGCAGTATTTT. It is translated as CASSRTGRDTDTQYF.

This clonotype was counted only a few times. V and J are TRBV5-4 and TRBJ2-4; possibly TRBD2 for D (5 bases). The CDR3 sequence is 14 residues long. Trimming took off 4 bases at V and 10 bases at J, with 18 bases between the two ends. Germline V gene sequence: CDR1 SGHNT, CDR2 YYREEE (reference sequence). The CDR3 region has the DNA TGTGCCAGCAGCCAGTCCACACTCCGGGGAATTCAGTACTTC. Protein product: CASSQSTLRGIQYF. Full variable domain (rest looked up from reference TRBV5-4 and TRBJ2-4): ETGVTQSPTHLIKTRGQQVTLRCSSQSGHNTVSWYQQALGQGPQFIFQYYREEENGRGNFPPRFSGLQFPNYSSELNVNALELDDSALYLCASSQSTLRGIQYFGAGTRLSVL.

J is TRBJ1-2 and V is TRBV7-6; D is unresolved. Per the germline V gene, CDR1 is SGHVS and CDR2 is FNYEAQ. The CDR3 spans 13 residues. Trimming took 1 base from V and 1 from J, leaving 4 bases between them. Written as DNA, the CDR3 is TGTGCCAGCAGCTTAGTGATTAACTATGGCTACACCTTC. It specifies CASSLVINYGYTF.

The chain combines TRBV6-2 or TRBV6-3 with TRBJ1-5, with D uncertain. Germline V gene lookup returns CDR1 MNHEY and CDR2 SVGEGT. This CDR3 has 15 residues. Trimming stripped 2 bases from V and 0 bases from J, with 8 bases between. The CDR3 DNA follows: TGTGCCAGCAGTTACGTAGTGTATAGCAATCAGCCCCAGCATTTT. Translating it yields CASSYVVYSNQPQHF.

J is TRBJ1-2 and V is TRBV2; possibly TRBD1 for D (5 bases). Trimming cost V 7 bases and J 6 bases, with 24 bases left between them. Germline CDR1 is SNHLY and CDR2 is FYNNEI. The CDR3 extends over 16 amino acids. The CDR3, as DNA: TGTGCCAGCATGGGAGGGGTTACCCCCGCTATTGATGGCTACACCTTC. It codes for CASMGGVTPAIDGYTF.

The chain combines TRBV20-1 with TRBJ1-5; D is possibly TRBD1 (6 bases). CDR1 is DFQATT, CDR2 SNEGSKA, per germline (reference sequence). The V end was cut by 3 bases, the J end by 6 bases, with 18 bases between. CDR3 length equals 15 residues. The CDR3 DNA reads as TGCAGTGCTAGTCCTGACGTGGGGGACACTCAGCCCCAGCATTTT. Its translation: CSASPDVGDTQPQHF.

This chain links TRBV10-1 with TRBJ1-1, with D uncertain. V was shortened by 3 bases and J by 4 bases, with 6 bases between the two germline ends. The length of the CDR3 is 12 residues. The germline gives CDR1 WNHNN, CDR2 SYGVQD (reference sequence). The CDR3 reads CASSDSFTEAFF. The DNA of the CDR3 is TGCGCCAGCAGTGATAGTTTCACTGAAGCTTTCTTT.

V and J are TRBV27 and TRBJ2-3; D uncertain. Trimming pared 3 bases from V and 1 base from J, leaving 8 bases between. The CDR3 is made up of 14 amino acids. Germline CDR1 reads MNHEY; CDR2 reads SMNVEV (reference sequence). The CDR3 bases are TGTGCCAGCAGTTTGAATCCTGGCACAGATACGCAGTATTTT. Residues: CASSLNPGTDTQYF.